The entry below gives a single T cell receptor (beta chain) sequence along with its context. This sample was included in a study of OX40 agonist ivuxolimab in advanced cancers. Study-level information: The study gave patients intravenous ivuxolimab at 0.01 to 10 mg/kg every 2 weeks.

The repertoire was sequenced with immunoSEQ multiplex PCR; TCRdb's copy has only in-frame clones and lacks some. This table holds around 76,000 clones, around 94% found once. This TCR derives from an adult with an advanced solid tumor such as melanoma, head and neck, liver or kidney cancer. The sequences come from CD4+ or CD8+ T cells sorted from blood, collected in a trial of the OX40 agonist ivuxolimab.

DNA for the CDR3: TGTGCCAGCAGCTTAACTCCCGGGACAGGGGGAGAGACCCAGTACTTC. This gives the protein CASSLTPGTGGETQYF. V gene TRBV11-2 combines with J gene TRBJ2-5, with TRBD1 identical over 11 bases. This CDR3 is built from 16 residues. Germline loops: CDR1 SGHAT, CDR2 FQNNGV. V shed 2 bases, J shed 4 bases, and the junction held 6 bases outside the gene matches.